This TCR beta chain is from a study of OX40 agonist ivuxolimab in advanced cancers. At the level of the study: The treatment was a fully human IgG2 OX40 agonist, ivuxolimab.

V lost 7 bases and J 4 bases, leaving 17 bases between the germline ends. Germline V gene sequence: CDR1 SGHAT, CDR2 FQNNGV. The CDR3 runs to 15 residues. Regarding this clone: Its antigen remains unknown.

Study observations and caveats: Among T cells, CD8+ cells averaged more expanded clones than CD4+ cells.

Here immunoSEQ multiplex PCR was the method, and the copy in TCRdb shows in-frame clones only, minus some. Of fewer than 12,000 clones in the sample, 60% to 85% were seen once. The TCR was taken from an adult with an advanced solid tumor such as melanoma, head and neck, liver or kidney cancer. This chain uses TRBV11-2 with TRBJ1-3; D is perhaps TRBD1 (6 bases). Sequenced material: CD4+ or CD8+ T cells sorted from blood, taken in a trial of the OX40 agonist ivuxolimab. The CDR3 nucleotides are TGTGCCAGCACCCCTCTACGGGGGCTCGGAAACACCATATATTTT. It specifies CASTPLRGLGNTIYF.